The table lists the clone carrying this T cell receptor beta chain with many counts. Its antigen is not identified. Germline loops: CDR1 LNHDA, CDR2 SQIVND (reference sequence). Trimming took 3 bases from V and 3 from J, leaving 8 bases between them. CDR3 length: 13 residues. These data originate in a study of T cell repertoires in cytomegalovirus infection. General study findings and limits: Within the response measured ex vivo, HLA-C-restricted CMV-specific TCR beta clonotypes were dominant.

In TCRdb, the reads were re-called with MiXCR into one record per CDR3 protein. The sample consists of approximately 550,000 distinct CDR3 sequences, approximately 15% of them appearing once. The clonotype comes from a human donor in good health (CMV status not recorded). Some clones in this sample may be carry-over from other donors' samples. Material for sequencing was CD8+ T cells from PBMCs. The genes are TRBV19 and TRBJ1-1, with no clear D. In nucleotides, the CDR3 is TGTGCCAGTAGTATCATCCGGGACACTGAAGCTTTCTTT. Translating gives CASSIIRDTEAFF.